This is a list of T cell receptor beta chains from one sample in a study of chemoradiotherapy in HPV16-positive cancers. Sequenced by immunoSEQ multiplex PCR; TCRdb stores in-frame clones only, minus some. Of fewer than 25,000 clones listed, over 85% were seen once; the top ten hold around 5.3%. This material consisted of blood, taken from a patient who underwent chemoradiotherapy. The receptor set was obtained from a human donor with HPV-associated anogenital cancer. CDR3s include the opening cysteine and the closing phenylalanine or tryptophan. D genes are given only for firm matches. Size values are once, few and many counts, or a class for expanded clones, and some rows have none.

TRBJ2-3,TRBD2,NA,TRBV7-6,TGTGCCAGCAGCCTGGGACTAGCGGGGGCCAGAGATACGCAGTATTTT,CASSLGLAGARDTQYF
TRBJ2-5,TRBD1,NA,TRBV30,TGTGCCTGGAAACGGGACAGGGGGAGAGAGACCCAGTACTTC,CAWKRDRGRETQYF
TRBJ2-3,NA,NA,TRBV11-3,TGTGCCAGCAGCTTAGTCCCTAAAGATACGCAGTATTTT,CASSLVPKDTQYF
TRBJ2-1,NA,NA,TRBV11-3,TGTGCCAGCAGCTTTGAAGGGGATAGTGAGCAGTTCTTC,CASSFEGDSEQFF
TRBJ1-2,TRBD1,NA,TRBV2,TGTGCCAGCAGTGAGGAGACAGGGAGTCGGGGCTACACCTTC,CASSEETGSRGYTF
TRBJ2-6,TRBD1,NA,TRBV5-1,TGCGCCAGCAGCCCGTGGACAGGGTCCCCCTCTGGGGCCAACGTCCTGACTTTC,CASSPWTGSPSGANVLTF
TRBJ1-5,TRBD1,NA,TRBV29-1,TGCAGCGTTGGACAGGGTGGCCATCAGCCCCAGCATTTT,CSVGQGGHQPQHF
TRBJ2-2,TRBD1,NA,TRBV19,TGTGCCAGTAGTATACAAGGGGGCAATCCCCCCGGGGAGCTGTTTTTT,CASSIQGGNPPGELFF
TRBJ1-1,NA,NA,TRBV14,TGTGCCAGCAGCCCCAGGAGGGCTGGCAACACTGAAGCTTTCTTT,CASSPRRAGNTEAFF
TRBJ1-4,TRBD1,NA,TRBV7-2,TGTGCCAGCAGCAGGCAGGACAGGGGAGGGGAAAAACTGTTTTTT,CASSRQDRGGEKLFF
TRBJ2-2,NA,NA,TRBV7-3,TGTGCCAGCAGCTTAAGGTCGTGGGGCACCGGGGAGCTGTTTTTT,CASSLRSWGTGELFF
TRBJ2-5,NA,NA,TRBV7-9,TGTGCCAGCAGCTTGGAGGGGGGCATAGGGGAGACCCAGTACTTC,CASSLEGGIGETQYF
TRBJ1-4,NA,NA,TRBV5-5,TGTGCCAGCAGCGGGAGGATCGACACGGCAACTAATGAAAAACTGTTTTTT,CASSGRIDTATNEKLFF
TRBJ2-1,NA,NA,TRBV6-5,TGTGCCAGCAGCCTCCGGGGGGCCCCAAACAATGAGCAGTTCTTC,CASSLRGAPNNEQFF
TRBJ2-1,TRBD1,NA,TRBV7-2,TGTGCCAGCAGCTTCGGGACAGGTTACAATGAGCAGTTCTTC,CASSFGTGYNEQFF
TRBJ1-3,NA,NA,TRBV7-9,TGTGCCAGCAGCGGGGGGTCCCACGGAAACACCATATATTTT,CASSGGSHGNTIYF
TRBJ1-5,NA,once,TRBV30,TGTGCCTGTGCTCCGGGGCCTCTGGAGGATAGCAATCAGCCCCAGCATTTT,CACAPGPLEDSNQPQHF
TRBJ1-2,NA,once,TRBV6-1,TGTGCCAGCAGTGAATTGAAGGGCAGCTATGGCTACACCTTC,CASSELKGSYGYTF
TRBJ1-1,NA,NA,TRBV7-6,TGTGCCAGCAGCTTAAGGGCGGCGGGGGGTTCAGCTTTCTTT,CASSLRAAGGSAFF
TRBJ1-1,NA,NA,TRBV2,TGTGCCAGCAGTGGGCACGGATTGAACACTGAAGCTTTCTTT,CASSGHGLNTEAFF
TRBJ1-2,NA,NA,TRBV14,TGTGCCAGCAGCCAAGAGACATGGGCTAACTATGGCTACACCTTC,CASSQETWANYGYTF
TRBJ1-2,NA,NA,TRBV5-1,TGCGCCAGCAGCAAGGAAATCAACTCCGGGACACTCAGAAACTATGGCTACACCTTC,CASSKEINSGTLRNYGYTF
TRBJ1-6,TRBD1,NA,TRBV19,TGTGCCAGTAGTATTGGGACAGTAGGATCACCCCTCCACTTT,CASSIGTVGSPLHF
TRBJ2-4,NA,NA,TRBV20-1,TGCAGTGCTCAGCTCGACGGTTATCAGTACTTC,CSAQLDGYQYF
TRBJ2-2,TRBD2,NA,TRBV19,TGTGCCAGCACCCCCGGGGGAGGGAAAACGAACACCGGGGAGCTGTTTTTT,CASTPGGGKTNTGELFF
TRBJ1-2,NA,NA,TRBV9,TGTGCCAGCAGCGTAGCTCTCGCTTCTAACTATGGCTACACCTTC,CASSVALASNYGYTF
TRBJ1-4,NA,NA,TRBV6-5,TGTGCCAGCAGTTACTCGTCGGGGGGCTCATATGAAAAACTGTTTTTT,CASSYSSGGSYEKLFF
TRBJ2-1,TRBD2,NA,TRBV10-2,TGCGCCAGCGATACTAGCGGCTCCTACAATGAGCAGTTCTTC,CASDTSGSYNEQFF
TRBJ1-4,NA,NA,TRBV2,TGTGCCAGCAGTGTATTCCCCCTCATGGAACTGTTTTTT,CASSVFPLMELFF
TRBJ2-5,TRBD1,NA,TRBV2,TGTGCCAGCAGCCCCCGGGACAGACGCCAAGAGACCCAGTACTTC,CASSPRDRRQETQYF
TRBJ1-1,TRBD1,NA,TRBV10-2,TGCGCCAGCAGGACGGGACAGGGAATGTTAACTGAAGCTTTCTTT,CASRTGQGMLTEAFF
TRBJ2-5,TRBD1,NA,TRBV5-1,TGCGCCAGCAGCTTGGGCCGGGGACAGGGGGGTGAGACCCAGTACTTC,CASSLGRGQGGETQYF
TRBJ2-1,TRBD1,NA,TRBV19,TGTGCCAGTAGTATAGCGAAAGGGGGCATCGGCAATGAGCAGTTCTTC,CASSIAKGGIGNEQFF
TRBJ2-7,NA,NA,TRBV19,TGTGCCAGTAAGAGTGGAAGCTCCTACGAGCAGTACTTC,CASKSGSSYEQYF
TRBJ1-2,TRBD1,NA,TRBV30,TGTGCCTGGGGGGACAGGGACTATGGCTACACCTTC,CAWGDRDYGYTF
TRBJ2-1,NA,NA,TRBV6-5,TGTGCCAGCAGTTACGCCGAGGAGTCCTACAATGAGCAGTTCTTC,CASSYAEESYNEQFF
TRBJ1-3,NA,NA,TRBV6-1,TGTGCCAGCACTGCAAGACAGGTCTCTGGAAACACCATATATTTT,CASTARQVSGNTIYF
TRBJ1-2,NA,NA,TRBV25-1,TGTGCCAGCAGTGGCGGGAGCTATGGCTACACCTTC,CASSGGSYGYTF
TRBJ1-5,TRBD1,NA,TRBV2,TGTGCCAGAAGCACAGGGGCTAGCAATCAGCCCCAGCATTTT,CARSTGASNQPQHF
TRBJ1-2,NA,once,TRBV7-2,TGTGCCAGCAGCTTAGTGGGATTTGGCTACACCTTC,CASSLVGFGYTF
TRBJ2-1,NA,NA,TRBV5-6,TGTGCCAGCAGCTGGGACCCCCGGGGGAATGAGCAGTTCTTC,CASSWDPRGNEQFF
TRBJ2-5,TRBD2,NA,TRBV5-6,TGTGCCAGCAGCTTTCGGGCGGGGGGCCGAGAGACCCAGTACTTC,CASSFRAGGRETQYF
TRBJ2-2,TRBD1,NA,TRBV25-1,TGTGCCAGCAGTGGACAGGGTATGGGAACCGGGGAGCTGTTTTTT,CASSGQGMGTGELFF
TRBJ2-5,TRBD2,NA,TRBV18,TGTGCCAGCTCCAGGACTAGCGGGGGGAATCAAGAGACCCAGTACTTC,CASSRTSGGNQETQYF
TRBJ1-4,TRBD1,NA,TRBV19,TGTGCCAGTAGTACCGGGACAGCCCCAAATGAAAAACTGTTTTTT,CASSTGTAPNEKLFF
TRBJ1-3,NA,NA,TRBV29-1,TGCAGCGTTGAAGAGGGTTTAGCACCAAACACCATATATTTT,CSVEEGLAPNTIYF
TRBJ2-5,NA,NA,TRBV6-5,TGTGCCAGCAGTCCCAGCTCTCGCTCAGGGACCCAGTACTTC,CASSPSSRSGTQYF
TRBJ1-4,NA,NA,TRBV21-1,TGTGCCAGCAGCATTCGACAGGGAGTTGAGAAACTGTTTTTT,CASSIRQGVEKLFF
TRBJ1-2,NA,NA,TRBV2,TGTGCCAGCAGTGAGGGGTCTAGTGGCTACACCTTC,CASSEGSSGYTF
TRBJ1-1,TRBD1,NA,TRBV30,TGTGCCTGGACCTATTACAGGGGAACTGAAGCTTTCTTT,CAWTYYRGTEAFF
TRBJ2-1,TRBD1,NA,TRBV9,TGTGCCAGCAGCACCGGACAGGGGGCATATGAGCAGTTCTTC,CASSTGQGAYEQFF